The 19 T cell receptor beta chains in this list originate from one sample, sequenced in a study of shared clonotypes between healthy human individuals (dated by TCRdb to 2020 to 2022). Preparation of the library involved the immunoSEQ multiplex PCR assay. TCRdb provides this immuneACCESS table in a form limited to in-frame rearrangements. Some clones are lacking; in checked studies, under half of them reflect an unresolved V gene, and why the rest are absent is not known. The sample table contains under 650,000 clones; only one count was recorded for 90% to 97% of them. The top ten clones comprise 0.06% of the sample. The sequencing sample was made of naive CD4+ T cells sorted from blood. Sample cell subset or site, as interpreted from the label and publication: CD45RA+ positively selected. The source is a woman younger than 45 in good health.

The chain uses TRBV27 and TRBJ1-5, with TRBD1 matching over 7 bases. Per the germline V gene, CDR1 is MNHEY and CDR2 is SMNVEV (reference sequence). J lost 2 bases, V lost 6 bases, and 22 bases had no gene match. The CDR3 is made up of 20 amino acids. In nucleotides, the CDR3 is TGTGCCAGCAGGCTTACAGGGGCGGAGAAACTACGAGAGGGCAATCAGCCCCAGCATTTT. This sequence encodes CASRLTGAEKLREGNQPQHF.

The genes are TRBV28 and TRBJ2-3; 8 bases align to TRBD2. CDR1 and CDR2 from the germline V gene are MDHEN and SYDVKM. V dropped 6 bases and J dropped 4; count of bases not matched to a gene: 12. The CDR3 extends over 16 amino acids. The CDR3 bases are TGTGCCAGCAGCTCCGCAGCGGGAGTCGGGGCAGATACGCAGTATTTT. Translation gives CASSSAAGVGADTQYF.

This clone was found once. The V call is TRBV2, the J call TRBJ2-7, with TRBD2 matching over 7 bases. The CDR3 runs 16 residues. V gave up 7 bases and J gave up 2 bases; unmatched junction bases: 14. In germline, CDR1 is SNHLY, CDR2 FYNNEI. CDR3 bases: TGTGCCAGCACCCGACTCGCGGGAGTTATGCCCTACGAGCAGTACTTC. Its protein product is CASTRLAGVMPYEQYF.

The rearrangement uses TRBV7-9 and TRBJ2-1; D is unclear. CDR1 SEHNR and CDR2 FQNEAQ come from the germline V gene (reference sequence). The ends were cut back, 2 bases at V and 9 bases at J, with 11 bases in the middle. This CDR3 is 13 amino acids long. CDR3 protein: CASSLSWESEQFF. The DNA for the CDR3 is TGTGCCAGCAGCTTAAGTTGGGAAAGTGAGCAGTTCTTC.

In nucleotides, the CDR3 is TGTGCCAGCAATTCCATGGCAACTAATGAAAAACTGTTTTTT. The encoded protein is CASNSMATNEKLFF. V and J are TRBV6-5 and TRBJ1-4; D gene ambiguous. The CDR3 spans 14 residues. V shed 7 bases and J shed 0 bases, with 9 bases lying between them. Germline V gives CDR1 MNHEY, CDR2 SVGAGI.

The CDR3, as DNA: TGCGCCAGCAGCCCAACTAGCGGGAGCGACACCGGGGAGCTGTTTTTT. Translated, it gives CASSPTSGSDTGELFF. This chain connects TRBV10-2 to TRBJ2-2, with 11 bases fitting TRBD2. The V gene's germline CDR1 is WSHSY and CDR2 SAAADI. V shed 6 bases, J shed 3 bases, and the junction held 6 bases outside the gene matches. This CDR3 has 16 amino acids.

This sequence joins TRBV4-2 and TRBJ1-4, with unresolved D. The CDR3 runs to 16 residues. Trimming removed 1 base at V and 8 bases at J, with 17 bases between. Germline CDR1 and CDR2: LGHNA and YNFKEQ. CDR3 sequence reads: CASSQVTGHLREKLFF. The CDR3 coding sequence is TGTGCCAGCAGCCAAGTTACCGGCCACCTTAGGGAAAAACTGTTTTTT.

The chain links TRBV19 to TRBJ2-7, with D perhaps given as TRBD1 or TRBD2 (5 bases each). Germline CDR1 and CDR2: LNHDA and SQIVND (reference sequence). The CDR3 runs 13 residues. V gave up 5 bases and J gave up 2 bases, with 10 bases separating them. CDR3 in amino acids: CASSRDGAYEQYF. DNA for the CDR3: TGTGCCAGTAGTCGGGACGGAGCCTACGAGCAGTACTTC. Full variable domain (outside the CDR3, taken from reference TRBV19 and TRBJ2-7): DGGITQSPKYLFRKEGQNVTLSCEQNLNHDAMYWYRQDPGQGLRLIYYSQIVNDFQKGDIAEGYSVSREKKESFPLTVTSAQKNPTAFYLCASSRDGAYEQYFGPGTRLTVT.

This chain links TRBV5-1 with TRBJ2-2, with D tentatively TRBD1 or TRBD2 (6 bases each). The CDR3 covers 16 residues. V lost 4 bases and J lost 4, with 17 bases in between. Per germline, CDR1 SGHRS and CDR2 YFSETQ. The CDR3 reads CASSRGTGGRTGELFF. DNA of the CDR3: TGCGCCAGCAGCCGGGGTACCGGGGGCCGCACCGGGGAGCTGTTTTTT.

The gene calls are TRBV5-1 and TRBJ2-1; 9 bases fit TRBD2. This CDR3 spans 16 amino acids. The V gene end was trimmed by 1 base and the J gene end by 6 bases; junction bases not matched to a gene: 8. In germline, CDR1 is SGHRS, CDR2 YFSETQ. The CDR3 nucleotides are TGCGCCAGCAGCTTGTCCTCGCGGGAGGGTAGCAATGAGCAGTTCTTC. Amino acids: CASSLSSREGSNEQFF. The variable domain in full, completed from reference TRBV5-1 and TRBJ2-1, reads KAGVTQTPRYLIKTRGQQVTLSCSPISGHRSVSWYQQTPGQGLQFLFEYFSETQRNKGNFPGRFSGRQFSNSRSEMNVSTLELGDSALYLCASSLSSREGSNEQFFGPGTRLTVL.

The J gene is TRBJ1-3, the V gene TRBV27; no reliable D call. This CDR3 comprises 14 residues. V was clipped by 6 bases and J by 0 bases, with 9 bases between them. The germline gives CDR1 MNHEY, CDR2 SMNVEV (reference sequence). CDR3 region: CASRSLSSGNTIYF. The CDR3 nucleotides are TGTGCCAGCAGGTCACTGAGCTCTGGAAACACCATATATTTT.

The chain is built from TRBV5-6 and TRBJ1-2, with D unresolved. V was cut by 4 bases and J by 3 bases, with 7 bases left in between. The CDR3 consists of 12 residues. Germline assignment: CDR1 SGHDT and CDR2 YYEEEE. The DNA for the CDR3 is TGTGCCAGCAGCGAAGACTACTATGGCTACACCTTC. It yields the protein CASSEDYYGYTF. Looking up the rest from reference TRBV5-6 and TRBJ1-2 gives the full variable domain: DAGVTQSPTHLIKTRGQQVTLRCSPKSGHDTVSWYQQALGQGPQFIFQYYEEEERQRGNFPDRFSGHQFPNYSSELNVNALLLGDSALYLCASSEDYYGYTFGSGTRLTVV.

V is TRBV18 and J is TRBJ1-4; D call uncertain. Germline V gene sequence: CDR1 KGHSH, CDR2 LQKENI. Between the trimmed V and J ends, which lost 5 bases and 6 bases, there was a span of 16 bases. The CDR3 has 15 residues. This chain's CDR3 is CASSANGGGDEKLFF. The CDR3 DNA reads TGTGCCAGCTCAGCAAATGGAGGCGGCGATGAAAAACTGTTTTTT.

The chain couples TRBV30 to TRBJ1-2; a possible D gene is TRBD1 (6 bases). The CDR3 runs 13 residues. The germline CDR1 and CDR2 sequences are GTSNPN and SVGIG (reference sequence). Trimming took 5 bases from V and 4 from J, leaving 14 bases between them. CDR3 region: CAWGGTGSYGYTF. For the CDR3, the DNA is TGTGCCTGGGGGGGAACAGGGAGCTATGGCTACACCTTC.

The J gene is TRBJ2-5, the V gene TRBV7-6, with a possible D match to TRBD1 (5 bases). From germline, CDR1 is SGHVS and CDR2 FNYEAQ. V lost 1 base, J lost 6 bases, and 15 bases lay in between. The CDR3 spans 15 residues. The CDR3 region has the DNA TGTGCCAGCAGCTTAGGATTTCTGACAGTTAAGACCCAGTACTTC. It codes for CASSLGFLTVKTQYF. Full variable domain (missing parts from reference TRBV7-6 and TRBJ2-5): GAGVSQSPRYKVTKRGQDVALRCDPISGHVSLYWYRQALGQGPEFLTYFNYEAQQDKSGLPNDRFSAERPEGSISTLTIQRTEQRDSAMYRCASSLGFLTVKTQYFGPGTRLLVL.

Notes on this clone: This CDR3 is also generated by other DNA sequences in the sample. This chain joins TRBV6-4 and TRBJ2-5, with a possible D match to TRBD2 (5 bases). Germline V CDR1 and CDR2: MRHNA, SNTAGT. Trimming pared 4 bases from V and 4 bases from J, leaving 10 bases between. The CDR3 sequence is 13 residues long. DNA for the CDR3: TGTGCCAGCAGTGTGGGCGCGGGAGAGACCCAGTACTTC. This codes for CASSVGAGETQYF.

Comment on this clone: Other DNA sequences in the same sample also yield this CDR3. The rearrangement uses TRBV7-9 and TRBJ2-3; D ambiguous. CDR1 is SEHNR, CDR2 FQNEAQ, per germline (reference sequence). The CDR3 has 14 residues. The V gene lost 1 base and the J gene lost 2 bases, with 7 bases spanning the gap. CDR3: CASSLGQHTDTQYF. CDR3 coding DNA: TGTGCCAGCAGCTTAGGGCAGCACACAGATACGCAGTATTTT.

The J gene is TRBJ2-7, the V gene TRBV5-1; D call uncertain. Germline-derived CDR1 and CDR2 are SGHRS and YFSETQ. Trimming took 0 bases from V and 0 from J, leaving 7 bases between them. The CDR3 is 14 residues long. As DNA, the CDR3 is TGCGCCAGCAGCTTGGGGCCGAGCTCCTACGAGCAGTACTTC. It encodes CASSLGPSSYEQYF.

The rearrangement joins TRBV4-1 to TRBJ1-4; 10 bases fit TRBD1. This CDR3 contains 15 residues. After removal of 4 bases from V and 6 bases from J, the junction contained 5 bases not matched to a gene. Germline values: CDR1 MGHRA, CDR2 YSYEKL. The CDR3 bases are TGCGCCAGCAGCCCTCACGGGACAGGGGATGAAAAACTGTTTTTT. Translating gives CASSPHGTGDEKLFF.